This is a list of T cell receptor beta chains from one sample in a study of neoadjuvant anti-PD-1 for oral cavity cancer. Data came from immunoSEQ multiplex PCR; TCRdb stores just in-frame clones and leaves some out. Among about 37,000 clones listed, 38% were seen once. This specimen consisted of tumor tissue, obtained after nivolumab (anti-PD-1) treatment. The receptors shown here come from a person aged 35-79 years with oral cavity squamous cell carcinoma. The CDR3 runs from the conserved cysteine through the conserved F or W. Each record gives: V gene, D gene, J gene, clone size, CDR3 DNA, CDR3 protein. A D gene is named only where the DNA matches it firmly. Rows may omit the clone size; those that give it use once, few, many or a size class.

>TRBV19|TRBD1|TRBJ1-1|few
TGTGCCAGTAGGCAGGGGGAATTTTACACTGAAGCTTTCTTT
CASRQGEFYTEAFF
>TRBV28|TRBD1|TRBJ1-4|-
TGTGCCAGCAGATCGACAGGGTCGGAAAAACTGTTTTTT
CASRSTGSEKLFF
>TRBV11-2|TRBD1|TRBJ1-2|few
TGTGCCAGCAGCTTCGGGACAGGGGTTTATGGCTACACCTTC
CASSFGTGVYGYTF
>TRBV5-1|TRBD2|TRBJ2-1|-
TGCGCCAGCAGCCCGTGGACTAGCAGCTCCTACAATGAGCAGTTCTTC
CASSPWTSSSYNEQFF
>TRBV7-8|-|TRBJ2-1|-
TGTGCCAGCAGCCCACAGGCTCGGTCCCGGAGGCAGTTCTTC
CASSPQARSRRQFF
>TRBV28|TRBD1|TRBJ1-1|-
TGTGCCAGCAGTCGACAGGGTAAGAACACTGAAGCTTTCTTT
CASSRQGKNTEAFF
>TRBV5-4|TRBD2|TRBJ2-5|-
TGTGCCAGCAGCTGGACTAGTGAAGAGACCCAGTACTTC
CASSWTSEETQYF
>TRBV27|-|TRBJ2-2|-
TGTGCCAGCAGTTTATCCGGGGCGTATTTGTTTTTT
CASSLSGAYLFF
>TRBV12-5|-|TRBJ1-5|-
TGTGCTAGTGGTTTGGCAACGGGGGGCCCTCAGCCCCAGCATTTT
CASGLATGGPQPQHF
>TRBV27|-|TRBJ1-1|few
TGTGCCAGCAGTTCTTCCGGGACAACCGACAAAGCTTTCTTT
CASSSSGTTDKAFF
>TRBV4-1|TRBD1|TRBJ2-7|-
TGCGCCAGCAGCCAAGTGTTCCGGACAGGGTCCGAGCAGTACTTC
CASSQVFRTGSEQYF
>TRBV4-2|-|TRBJ2-2|medium-sized
TGTGCCAGCAGCCAAGTAATGAACACCGGGGAGCTGTTTTTT
CASSQVMNTGELFF
>TRBV13|TRBD2|TRBJ2-7|few
TGTGCCAGCAGCTTTGGACTAGCGGGATCGGACGAGCAGTACTTC
CASSFGLAGSDEQYF
>TRBV19|-|TRBJ2-3|-
TGTGCCAGTAGTCAGGGGGGCATAACAGATACGCAGTATTTT
CASSQGGITDTQYF
>TRBV12-5|-|TRBJ2-7|-
TGTGCTAGTGGGCTTCCAACTTGGGACGAGCAGTACTTC
CASGLPTWDEQYF
>TRBV5-6|TRBD2|TRBJ2-1|-
TGTGCCAGCAGCTCGCCGCGGGAGGGCAAGGAGGAGCAGTTCTTC
CASSSPREGKEEQFF
>TRBV19|-|TRBJ1-2|-
TGTGCCAGTAGTATCCGGGGACGGAACTATGGCTACACCTTC
CASSIRGRNYGYTF
>TRBV27|-|TRBJ1-1|-
TGTGCCAGCAGTATTCAGGGGTTTGGCGAAGCTTTCTTT
CASSIQGFGEAFF